The entry that follows covers one TCR beta chain sequence. No cognate antigen has been identified for it. Base quality data are lacking; no much larger clone is found one base away. TCRbeta CDR3 regions were amplified from genomic DNA by means of the immunoSEQ Assay, a bias-controlled multiplex PCR. Turning to the authors' computational methods: Within the assay, amplification of reference gene primers was used to estimate how many nucleated cells each sample contained. To quantify the absolute abundance of each unique TCRbeta CDR3 rearrangement, sequence reads were collapsed and filtered. For each sample, productive Simpson clonality was calculated as the square root of Simpson's diversity index over productive rearrangements. TCRdb obtained this table from immuneACCESS and retained in-frame rearrangements with V and J assigned. These tables miss some clones; where compared with another copy, unresolved V genes account for less than half of the shortfall, and the remainder is unexplained. V and J calls and clone size are those listed in that table; D and trimming were worked out from the DNA. The table for this sample lists some 140,000 clones; approximately 86% of them were counted only once. Roughly 18% of the sample belongs to the ten largest clones.

CDR1 and CDR2 are drawn from the germline V gene (reference sequence): DFQATT, SNEGSKA. At the junction V is shortened by 6 bases and J by 0 bases, with 5 bases in between. The CDR3, from cysteine to phenylalanine, totals 11 residues. Only the CDR3 DNA is retained, 33 bases long and in frame from the first base. This sample is part of a study of blood T cell repertoires in COVID-19 (TCRdb year 2020). Looking at the study overall: Collaborator samples came from the United States, Italy and Spain and covered acute and convalescent phases of COVID-19. The prospective study material was composed of cDNA or gDNA derived from T cells, B-cell-depleted T cells, or PBMCs. The dataset comprised deeply sampled blood TCRbeta repertoires from subjects exposed to, actively infected with, or recovered from COVID-19. The repertoires were released in a freely available public database intended as a resource for research on the immune response to SARS-CoV-2. Samples came from the ongoing ImmuneRACE study (first 160 participants) plus 1,254 subjects from 6 global collaborators. Sample metadata almost always included a de-identified subject ID, COVID-19 status, age in years and sex. Where available, HLA class I and class II types were obtained from metadata supplied by the sample provider rather than from assay-based typing.

Another Seattle source contributed samples from volunteer blood donors who had recovered from COVID-19. Collaborating institutions collected whole blood in K2EDTA tubes following their own protocols. Collaborator samples were shipped for TCRbeta analysis as frozen whole blood, isolated PBMCs, or DNA extracted from either sample type. Broad study findings and their caveats: Clinical and demographic metadata were provided uncurated, with the amount varying by source and participant.

The chain was built from TRBV20-1 and TRBJ1-1, with no confidently assigned D gene. The sequence came from a woman in her 50s who had recovered from COVID-19. Sample: peripheral blood. The sequenced DNA is TGCAGTGCCCCAATGAACACTGAAGCTTTCTTT. Its translation is CSAPMNTEAFF.